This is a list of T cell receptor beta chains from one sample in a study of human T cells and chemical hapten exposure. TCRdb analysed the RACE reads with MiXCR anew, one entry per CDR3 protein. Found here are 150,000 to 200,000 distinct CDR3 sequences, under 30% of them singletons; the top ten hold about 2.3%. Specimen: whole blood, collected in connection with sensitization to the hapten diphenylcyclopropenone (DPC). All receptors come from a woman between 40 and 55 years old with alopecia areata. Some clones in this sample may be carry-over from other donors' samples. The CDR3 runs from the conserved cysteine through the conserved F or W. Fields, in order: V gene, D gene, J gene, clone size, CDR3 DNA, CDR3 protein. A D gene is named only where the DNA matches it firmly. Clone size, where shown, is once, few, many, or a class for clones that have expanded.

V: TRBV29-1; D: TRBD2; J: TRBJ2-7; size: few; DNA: TGCAGCGTTGAAGCCCAGGGACTAGCGGGAGACGAGCAGTACTTC; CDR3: CSVEAQGLAGDEQYF
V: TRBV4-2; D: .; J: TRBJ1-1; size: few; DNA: TGTGCCAGCAGTCAGATCCAGAACACTGAAGCTTTCTTT; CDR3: CASSQIQNTEAFF
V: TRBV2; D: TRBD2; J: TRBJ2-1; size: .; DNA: TGTGCCAGCAGTCAAAGCGGGGGCTACAATGAGCAGTTCTTC; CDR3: CASSQSGGYNEQFF
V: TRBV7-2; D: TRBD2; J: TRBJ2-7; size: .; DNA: TGTGCCAGCAGCTTAGGGTCGGGGGGAGTCGGGCAGTACTTC; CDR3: CASSLGSGGVGQYF
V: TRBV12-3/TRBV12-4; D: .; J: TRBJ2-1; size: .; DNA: TGTGCCAGCAGTTTAGCGCACGGGAGTCTCCACAATGAGCAGTTCTTC; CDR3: CASSLAHGSLHNEQFF
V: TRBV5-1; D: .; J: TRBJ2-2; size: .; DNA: TGCGCCAGCAGCTTGGATTGGGGGAGCACCGGGGAGCTGTTTTTT; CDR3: CASSLDWGSTGELFF
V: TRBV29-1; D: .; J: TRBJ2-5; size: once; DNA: TGCAGCGTTGAACTTGGGACCCAAGAGACCCAGTACTTC; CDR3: CSVELGTQETQYF
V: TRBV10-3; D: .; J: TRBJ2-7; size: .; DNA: TGTGCCATCAGTGAGACGGACAGTTTTTCCTACGAGCAGTACTTC; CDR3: CAISETDSFSYEQYF
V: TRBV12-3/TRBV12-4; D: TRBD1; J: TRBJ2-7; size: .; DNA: TGTGCCAGCAGGCCCGCAGGGGGCCCCTACGAGCAGTACTTC; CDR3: CASRPAGGPYEQYF
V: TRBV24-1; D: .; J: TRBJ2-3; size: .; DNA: TGTGCCACCAGTGGAAACAGCGTGACTGGAGATACGCAGTATTTT; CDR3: CATSGNSVTGDTQYF
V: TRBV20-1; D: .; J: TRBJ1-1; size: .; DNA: TGCAGTGCTAGTGAGCCCCTGAACACTGAAGCTTTCTTT; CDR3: CSASEPLNTEAFF
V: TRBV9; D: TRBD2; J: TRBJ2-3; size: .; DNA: TGTGCCAGCAGCGTAGGGGGGAGTAGCGGGAGTCCAGATACGCAGTATTTT; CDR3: CASSVGGSSGSPDTQYF
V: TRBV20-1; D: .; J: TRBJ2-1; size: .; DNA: TGCAGTGCCCCCGACCTGGGGAATGAGCAGTTCTTC; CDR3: CSAPDLGNEQFF
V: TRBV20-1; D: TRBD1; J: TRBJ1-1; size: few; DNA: TGCAGTGCTAGATCAAACCCATCACTAGGACAGGGACCCACTGAAGCTTTCTTT; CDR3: CSARSNPSLGQGPTEAFF
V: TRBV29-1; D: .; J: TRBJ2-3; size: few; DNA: TGCAGCGTTGTGGGCTCGGCGAGCACAGATACGCAGTATTTT; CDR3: CSVVGSASTDTQYF
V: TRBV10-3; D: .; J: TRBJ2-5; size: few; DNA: TGTGCCATCGGGTGGGGCCAAGAGACCCAGTACTTC; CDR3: CAIGWGQETQYF
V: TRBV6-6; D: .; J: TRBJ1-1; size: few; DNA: TGTGCCAGCAGTATCGGGGAGGGGTGGACTGAAGCTTTCTTT; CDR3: CASSIGEGWTEAFF
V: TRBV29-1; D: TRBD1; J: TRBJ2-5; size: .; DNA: TGCAGCGTCTCCCGAGGGGGACAGGGACAAGAGACCCAGTACTTC; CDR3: CSVSRGGQGQETQYF
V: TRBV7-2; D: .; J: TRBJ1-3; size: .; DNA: TGTGCCAGCAGCTCAATTGGTGTTGACACCATATATTTT; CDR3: CASSSIGVDTIYF
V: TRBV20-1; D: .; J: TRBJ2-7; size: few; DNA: TGCAGTGCTACACGATCCTCGGACAGAAACTACGAGCAGTACTTC; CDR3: CSATRSSDRNYEQYF
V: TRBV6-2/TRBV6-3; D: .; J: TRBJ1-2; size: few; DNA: TGTGCCAGCGCGAGTGCCTATGGCTACACCTTC; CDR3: CASASAYGYTF
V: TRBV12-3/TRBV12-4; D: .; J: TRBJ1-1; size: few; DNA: TGTGCCAGCAACGAGATGGTGAACACTGAAGCTTTCTTT; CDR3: CASNEMVNTEAFF
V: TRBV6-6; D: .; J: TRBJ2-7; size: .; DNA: TGTGCCAGCAGTACGGGACAAATATACGAGCAGTACTTC; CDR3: CASSTGQIYEQYF
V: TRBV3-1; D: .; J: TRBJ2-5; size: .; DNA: TGTGCCAGCAGCCAAAGGCAGATCCAAGAGACCCAGTACTTC; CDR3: CASSQRQIQETQYF
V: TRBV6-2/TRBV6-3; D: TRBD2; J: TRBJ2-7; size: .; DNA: TGTGCCAGCAGTTACTCGTACGCGGGAGTAAGCGAGCAGTACTTC; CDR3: CASSYSYAGVSEQYF
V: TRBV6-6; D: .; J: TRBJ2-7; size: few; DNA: TGTGCCAGCAGTTTGAACAGGGACGAGTACTTC; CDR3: CASSLNRDEYF
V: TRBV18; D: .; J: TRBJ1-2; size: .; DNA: TGTGCCAGCTCAGACGAACAGGGTGACTATGGCTACACCTTC; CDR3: CASSDEQGDYGYTF
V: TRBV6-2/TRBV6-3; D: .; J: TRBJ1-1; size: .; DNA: TGTGCCAGCAGCCCGGGCGGGACGGCGAACACTGAAGCTTTCTTT; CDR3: CASSPGGTANTEAFF
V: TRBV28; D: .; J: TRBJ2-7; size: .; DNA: TGTGCCAGCAGCTTCCCCAGCTCCTACGAGCAGTACTTC; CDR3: CASSFPSSYEQYF
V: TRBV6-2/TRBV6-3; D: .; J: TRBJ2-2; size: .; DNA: TGTGCCAGCAGGCCTATCGCCGGGGAGCTGTTTTTT; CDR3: CASRPIAGELFF
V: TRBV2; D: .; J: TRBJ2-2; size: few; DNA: TGTGCCAGCCGACCCGGGACGACTACCGGGGAGCTGTTTTTT; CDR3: CASRPGTTTGELFF
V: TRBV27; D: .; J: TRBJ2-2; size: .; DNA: TGTGCCAGCAGTTTAGTAAGGACAGCACGGAACACCGGGGAGCTGTTTTTT; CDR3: CASSLVRTARNTGELFF
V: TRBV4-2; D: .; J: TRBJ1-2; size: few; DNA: TGTGCCAGCAGCCAAGGTCTCCCCGTGGAAGGACCCTATGGCTACACCTTC; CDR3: CASSQGLPVEGPYGYTF
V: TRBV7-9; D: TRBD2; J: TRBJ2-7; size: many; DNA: TGCGCCAGCAGCTCTAGCGGTTACGAGCAGTACTTC; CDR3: CASSSSGYEQYF